This T cell receptor (beta chain) was documented in a study of blood T cell repertoires in COVID-19. The wider study: Both acute and convalescent COVID-19 samples were obtained from the United States, Italy and Spain. The analysed material was cDNA or gDNA that came from T cells, B-cell-depleted T cells, or PBMCs.

Original processing notes: Researchers report that nucleated cell counts were estimated from reference gene primer amplification. Produced via immunoSEQ multiplex PCR; TCRdb's table is partial and in-frame only. V and J calls and clone size follow that table, whereas D and trimming were derived from the DNA. The sample lists 90,000 to 120,000 clones, approximately 89% occurring once. Sample: peripheral blood. The receptor was derived from a man aged 50-60 years with active or convalescent COVID-19.

The CDR3 sequence is CAKESPGENGYTF. The DNA for the CDR3 is TGTGCCAAGGAGTCCCCCGGAGAGAATGGCTACACCTTC. This sequence joins TRBV30 and TRBJ1-2; D not certain. Germline V gives CDR1 GTSNPN, CDR2 SVGIG (reference sequence). This CDR3 is 13 amino acids long. The ends were cut back, 8 bases at V and 6 bases at J, with 19 bases in the middle. The whole variable domain, filled in from reference TRBV30 and TRBJ1-2, reads SQTIHQWPATLVQPVGSPLSLECTVEGTSNPNLYWYRQAAGRGLQLLFYSVGIGQISSEVPQNLSASRPQDRQFILSSKKLLLSDSGFYLCAKESPGENGYTFGSGTRLTVV.